This passage covers 10 T cell receptor beta chains from one sample sequenced in a study of Graves' ophthalmopathy and Graves' hyperthyroidism. Investigators amplified TCR beta CDR3 regions from RNA transcripts. First-round RT-PCR used HTBI primers; second-round multiplex PCR followed. TCRdb used MiXCR to reprocess the multiplex PCR reads, holding one entry per CDR3 protein. The sample includes nearly 400,000 distinct CDR3 sequences, around 16% of them seen just once. The sequencing sample was made of peripheral blood. These receptors originate from a woman aged 18-29 years with Graves' ophthalmopathy.

This clonotype came up many times. The chain carries TRBV28 and TRBJ2-2; TRBD1 is a possible D gene (6 bases). Germline loops: CDR1 MDHEN, CDR2 SYDVKM. Trimming shortened V by 11 bases and J by 3 bases, and 13 bases separated the two germline ends. CDR3 size: 13 residues. The CDR3, as DNA: TGTGCCGGACAAACAGGGTACACCGGGGAGCTGTTTTTT. This translates into CAGQTGYTGELFF.

This clonotype was detected many times. The chain has TRBV12-3 or TRBV12-4 and TRBJ2-5; 7 nucleotides line up with TRBD2. This CDR3 spans 13 amino acids. Trimming took 6 bases from V and 2 from J; bases not matched to a gene: 3. The CDR3 loop is CASRPGGQETQYF. In DNA, the CDR3 is TGTGCCAGCAGACCGGGGGGTCAAGAGACCCAGTACTTC.

This clonotype appeared many times. CDR3: CAISERDPTASSGNTIYF. CDR3 sequence (DNA): TGTGCCATCAGTGAGAGAGACCCAACAGCGAGCTCTGGAAACACCATATATTTT. The chain has TRBV10-3 and TRBJ1-3, with D uncertain. This CDR3 region has 18 residues. Looked up from germline, CDR1 is ENHRY and CDR2 is SYGVKD. V was shortened by 2 bases and J by 0 bases, with 17 bases between the two germline ends.

The chain uses TRBV28 and TRBJ1-2; TRBD1 might be the D (5 bases). Germline CDR1 MDHEN, CDR2 SYDVKM. The length of the CDR3 is 14 residues. Trimming left V 5 bases short and J 3 bases short, with 13 bases between. The CDR3 sequence: CASSAGRGDYGYTF. In nucleotides, the CDR3 is TGTGCCAGCAGTGCCGGGAGAGGGGACTATGGCTACACCTTC.

At least ten counts were recorded for this clonotype. V is TRBV6-1 and J is TRBJ2-7; D gene ambiguous. V lost 2 bases to trimming and J lost 3 bases, with 8 bases between them. The CDR3 length is 13 residues. Germline V lookup: CDR1 MNHNS, CDR2 SASEGT. CDR3 amino acids: CASSELQIYEQYF. CDR3 in DNA: TGTGCCAGCAGTGAACTGCAGATCTACGAGCAGTACTTC.

This clonotype showed up many times. Germline is not matched at one junction end, which may reflect a read error. The genes are TRBV7-2 and TRBJ2-5; 7 bases fit TRBD2. Germline values: CDR1 SGHTA, CDR2 FQGNSA. This CDR3 is built from 13 residues. The CDR3 bases are TGTGCCAGCAGCCCCGGTTTAGGGAGGGCCCCTAAATTC. Amino acids: CASSPGLGRAPKF.

This clonotype was observed many times. The chain links TRBV12-3 or TRBV12-4 to TRBJ2-7; D uncertain. This CDR3 spans 16 amino acids. V lost 0 bases and J lost 4, with 16 bases in between. The CDR3 loop reads CASSLAGSPNLYEQYF. CDR3 bases: TGTGCCAGCAGTTTAGCCGGGTCCCCTAATCTTTACGAGCAGTACTTC.

This rearrangement joins TRBV12-3 or TRBV12-4 to TRBJ2-5; no clear D gene. Trimming took off 6 bases at V and 5 bases at J, with 10 bases between the two ends. The CDR3 has 12 amino acids. CDR3 sequence reads: CASSPGVETQYF. In DNA, the CDR3 is TGTGCCAGCAGCCCTGGGGTTGAGACCCAGTACTTC.

The CDR3 DNA is TGTGCCAGCGGCTCAGGGGCCCATCAGCCCCAGCATTTT. Translated, it gives CASGSGAHQPQHF. This rearrangement joins TRBV2 to TRBJ1-5; TRBD1 might be the D (6 bases). The CDR3 is 13 amino acids. Germline V CDR1 and CDR2: SNHLY, FYNNEI. V was trimmed by 8 bases and J by 5 bases, leaving 13 bases between them.

V usage is TRBV12-3 or TRBV12-4 and J usage is TRBJ1-1; D not resolved. The V and J ends lost 3 bases and 7 bases respectively, with 9 bases between them. This CDR3 is 12 amino acids long. The CDR3 DNA reads TGTGCCAGCAGTTTGCTACGGCTTGAAGCTTTCTTT. It translates to CASSLLRLEAFF.